This T cell receptor (beta chain) was found in a study of metastatic and nonmetastatic thyroid tumors. TCRdb re-called the PCR reads via MiXCR. The sample gives some 30,000 clones, roughly 4.2% of which show up once; roughly a fifth is in the top ten. Treatment of any kind had been given to no patient before thyroid surgery. Judged by abundance, this clone is medium-sized. Germline CDR1 reads MDHEN; CDR2 reads SYDVKM. The CDR3 totals 13 residues. V lost 10 bases, J lost 4 bases, and 8 bases stayed unmatched. This rearrangement joins TRBV28 to TRBJ1-2; 8 positions agree with TRBD1. This clonotype was obtained from a female donor with papillary thyroid cancer or a benign thyroid nodule (not recorded which). Some clones in this sample may be carry-over from other donors' samples. Material: blood. CDR3 in DNA: TGTGCCACCTGGACAGGGCAAGGCTATGGCTACACCTTC. This sequence encodes CATWTGQGYGYTF.